This TCR beta chain was documented in a study of T cell responses to AZD1222 COVID-19 vaccine. Study results and limitations: Along spike, vaccine-associated CD4 TCRs were found throughout, with dominance at 160-218 and 743-854. Regions left unmutated in variants are reportedly the target of nearly half of spike-specific TCRs. Baseline seropositivity occurred in only a handful of AZD1222 recipients.

Details on this clone: Its specificity is not known.

Generated by immunoSEQ multiplex PCR, the TCRdb table keeps only in-frame clones and is missing some. The sample gives approximately 100,000 clones, around nine tenths of which show up once; 3% to 4% is in the top ten. Germline CDR1 reads SGHTA; CDR2 reads FQGTGA. With 5 bases clipped from V and 0 bases from J, the junction kept 5 bases outside the gene matches. CDR3 length equals 16 residues. The chain recombines TRBV7-3 with TRBJ1-5; TRBD1 agrees at 9 bases. The TCR comes from an adult in good health. The sequenced sample was peripheral blood, obtained on day 0 of AZD1222 vaccination. Here the CDR3 DNA reads TGTGCCAGCAGCACCCGGACAGGGGATAGCAATCAGCCCCAGCATTTT. It translates to CASSTRTGDSNQPQHF.